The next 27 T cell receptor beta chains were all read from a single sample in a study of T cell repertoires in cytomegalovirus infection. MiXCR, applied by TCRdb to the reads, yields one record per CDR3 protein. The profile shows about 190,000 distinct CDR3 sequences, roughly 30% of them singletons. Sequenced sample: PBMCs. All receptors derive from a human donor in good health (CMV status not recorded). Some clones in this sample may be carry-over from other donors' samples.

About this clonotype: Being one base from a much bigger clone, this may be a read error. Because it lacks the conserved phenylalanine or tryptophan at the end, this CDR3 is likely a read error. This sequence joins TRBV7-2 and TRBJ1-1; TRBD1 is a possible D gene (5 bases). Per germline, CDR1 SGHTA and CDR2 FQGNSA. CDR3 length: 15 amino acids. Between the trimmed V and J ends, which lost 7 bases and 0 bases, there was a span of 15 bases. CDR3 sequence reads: CASKKGPGMNTEAFS. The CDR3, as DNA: TGTGCCAGCAAAAAAGGACCAGGGATGAACACTGAAGCTTTCTCT.

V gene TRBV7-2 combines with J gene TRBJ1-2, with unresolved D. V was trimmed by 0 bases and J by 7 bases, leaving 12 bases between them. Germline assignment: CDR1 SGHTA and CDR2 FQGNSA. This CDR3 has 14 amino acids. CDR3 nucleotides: TGTGCCAGCAGCTTAGCAGAGGATTTCGGTGGCTACACCTTC. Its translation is CASSLAEDFGGYTF.

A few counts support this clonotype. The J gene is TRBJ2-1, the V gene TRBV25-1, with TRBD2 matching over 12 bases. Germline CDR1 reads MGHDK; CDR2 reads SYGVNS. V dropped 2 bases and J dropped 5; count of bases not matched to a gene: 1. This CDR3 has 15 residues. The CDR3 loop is CASSELAGGHNEQFF. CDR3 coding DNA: TGTGCCAGCAGTGAACTAGCGGGGGGGCACAATGAGCAGTTCTTC.

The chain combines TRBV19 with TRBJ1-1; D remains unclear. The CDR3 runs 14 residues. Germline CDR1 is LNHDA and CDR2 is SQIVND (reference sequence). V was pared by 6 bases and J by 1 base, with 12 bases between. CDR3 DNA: TGTGCCAGTAGACCCCGCATCGGGAACACTGAAGCTTTCTTT. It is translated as CASRPRIGNTEAFF.

CDR3 bases: TGTGCCAGCAGCCCCCGGGGGTGGGAGCAGTTCTTC. As protein: CASSPRGWEQFF. The genes are TRBV7-2 and TRBJ2-1; a possible D gene is TRBD2 (6 bases). CDR3 length: 12 amino acids. Germline V gene sequence: CDR1 SGHTA, CDR2 FQGNSA. Trimming shortened V by 5 bases and J by 10 bases, and 12 bases separated the two germline ends.

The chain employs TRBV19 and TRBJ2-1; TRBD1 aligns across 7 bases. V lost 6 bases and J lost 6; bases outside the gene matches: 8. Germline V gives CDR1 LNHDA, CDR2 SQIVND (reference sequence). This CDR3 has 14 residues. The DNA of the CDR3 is TGTGCCAGTAGACGCGGACAGGAGACCAATGAGCAGTTCTTC. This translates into CASRRGQETNEQFF.

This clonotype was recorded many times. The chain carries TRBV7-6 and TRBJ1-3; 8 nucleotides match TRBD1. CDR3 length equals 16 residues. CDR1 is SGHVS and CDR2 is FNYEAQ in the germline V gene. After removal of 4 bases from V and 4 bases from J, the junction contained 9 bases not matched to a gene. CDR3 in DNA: TGTGCCAGCAGCTCCAACCAGGGGGCGCGAGGAAACACCATATATTTT. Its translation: CASSSNQGARGNTIYF.

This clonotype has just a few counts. Written as DNA, the CDR3 is TGTGCCACTAAGACTAGGGGACAGGGTGAAGCTTTCTTT. It translates to CATKTRGQGEAFF. The rearrangement links TRBV6-5 to TRBJ1-1, with 9 bases fitting TRBD1. This CDR3 has 13 amino acids. Germline values: CDR1 MNHEY, CDR2 SVGAGI. Germline trimming cut 10 bases from V and 7 bases from J; bases unmatched to any gene: 10.

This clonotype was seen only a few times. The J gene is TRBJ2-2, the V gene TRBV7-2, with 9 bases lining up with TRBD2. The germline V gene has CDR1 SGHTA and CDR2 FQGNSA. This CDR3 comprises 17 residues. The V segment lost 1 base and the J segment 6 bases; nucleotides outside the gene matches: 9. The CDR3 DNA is TGTGCCAGCAGCTTAGATTCGGCTAGCGGGGTCCCCGGGGAGCTGTTTTTT. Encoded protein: CASSLDSASGVPGELFF.

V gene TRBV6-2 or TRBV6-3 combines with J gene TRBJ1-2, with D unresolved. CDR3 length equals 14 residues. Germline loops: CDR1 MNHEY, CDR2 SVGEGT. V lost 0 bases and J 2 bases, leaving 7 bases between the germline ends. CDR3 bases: TGTGCCAGCAGTTACTCAATAGGAAACTATGGCTACACCTTC. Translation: CASSYSIGNYGYTF.

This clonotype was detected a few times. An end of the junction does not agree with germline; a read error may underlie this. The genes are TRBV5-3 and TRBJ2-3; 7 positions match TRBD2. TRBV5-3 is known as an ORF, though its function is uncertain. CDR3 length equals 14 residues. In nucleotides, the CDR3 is TGTGCCAGCAGCTTGGAGACTAGCTCGGATACGCAGTATTTT. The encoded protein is CASSLETSSDTQYF.

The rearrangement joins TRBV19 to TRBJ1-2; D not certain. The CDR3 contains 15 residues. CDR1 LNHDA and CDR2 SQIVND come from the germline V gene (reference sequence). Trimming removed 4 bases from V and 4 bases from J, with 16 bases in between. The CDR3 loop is CASSTRSESSYGYTF. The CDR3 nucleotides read TGTGCCAGTAGTACACGGTCGGAGAGCAGCTATGGCTACACCTTC.

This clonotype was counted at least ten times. DNA of the CDR3: TGTGCCAGCAGCTTAGCGGGACAGGGTTTGGTAGCTTTCTTT. This gives the protein CASSLAGQGLVAFF. The chain joins TRBV7-8 to TRBJ1-1; 9 bases map to TRBD1. The trim removed 0 bases at V and 10 bases at J, leaving 6 bases unmatched. The CDR3 is 14 residues long. Germline V gives CDR1 SGHVS, CDR2 FQNEAQ. The full variable domain, rest sourced from reference TRBV7-8 and TRBJ1-1, is GAGVSQSPRYKVAKRGQDVALRCDPISGHVSLFWYQQALGQGPEFLTYFQNEAQLDKSGLPSDRFFAERPEGSVSTLKIQRTQQEDSAVYLCASSLAGQGLVAFFGQGTRLTVV.

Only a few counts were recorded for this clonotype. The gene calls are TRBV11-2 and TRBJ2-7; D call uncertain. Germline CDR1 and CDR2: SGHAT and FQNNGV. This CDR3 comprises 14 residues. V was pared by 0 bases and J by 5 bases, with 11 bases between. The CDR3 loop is CASSLDPDTNEQYF. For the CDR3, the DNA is TGTGCCAGCAGCTTAGATCCCGACACCAACGAGCAGTACTTC.

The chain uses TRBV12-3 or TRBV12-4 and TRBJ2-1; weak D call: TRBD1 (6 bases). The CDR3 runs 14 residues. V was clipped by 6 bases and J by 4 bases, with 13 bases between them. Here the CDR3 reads CASSTGQGYNEQFF. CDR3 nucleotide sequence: TGTGCCAGCAGCACCGGGCAGGGGTACAATGAGCAGTTCTTC.

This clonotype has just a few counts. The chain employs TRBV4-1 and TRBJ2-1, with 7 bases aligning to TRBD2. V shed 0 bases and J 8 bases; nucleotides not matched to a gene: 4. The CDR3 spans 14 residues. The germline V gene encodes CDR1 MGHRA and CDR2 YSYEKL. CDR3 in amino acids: CASSQEEGRDEQFF. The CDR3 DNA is TGCGCCAGCAGCCAAGAGGAAGGGAGGGATGAGCAGTTCTTC.

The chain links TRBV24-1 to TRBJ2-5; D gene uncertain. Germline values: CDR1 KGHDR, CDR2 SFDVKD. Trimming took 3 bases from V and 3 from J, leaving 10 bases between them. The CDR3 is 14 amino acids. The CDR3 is CATSDHGPEETQYF. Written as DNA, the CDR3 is TGTGCCACCAGTGATCACGGTCCTGAAGAGACCCAGTACTTC.

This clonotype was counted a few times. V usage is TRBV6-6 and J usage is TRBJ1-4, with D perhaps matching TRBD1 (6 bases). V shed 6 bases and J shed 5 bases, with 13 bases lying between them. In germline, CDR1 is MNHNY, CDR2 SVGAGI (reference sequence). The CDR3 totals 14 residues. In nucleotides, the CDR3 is TGTGCCAGCAGCCCCACAGGACAGAATGAAAAACTGTTTTTT. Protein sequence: CASSPTGQNEKLFF.

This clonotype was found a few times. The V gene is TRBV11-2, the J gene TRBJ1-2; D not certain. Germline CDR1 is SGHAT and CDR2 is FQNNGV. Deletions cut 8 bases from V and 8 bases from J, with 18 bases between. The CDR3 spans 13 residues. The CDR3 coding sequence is TGTGCCAGCTACGGGGTCCCATCTAGAGGCTACACCTTC. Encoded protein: CASYGVPSRGYTF. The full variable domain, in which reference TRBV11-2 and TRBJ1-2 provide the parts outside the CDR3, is EAGVAQSPRYKIIEKRQSVAFWCNPISGHATLYWYQQILGQGPKLLIQFQNNGVVDDSQLPKDRFSAERLKGVDSTLKIQPAKLEDSAVYLCASYGVPSRGYTFGSGTRLTVV.

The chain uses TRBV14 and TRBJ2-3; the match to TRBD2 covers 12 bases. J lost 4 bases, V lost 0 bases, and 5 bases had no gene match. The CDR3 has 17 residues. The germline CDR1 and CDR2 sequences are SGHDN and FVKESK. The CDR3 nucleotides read TGTGCCAGCAGCCAAGATTTGCCTAGCGGGGGGGCAGATACGCAGTATTTT. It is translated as CASSQDLPSGGADTQYF.

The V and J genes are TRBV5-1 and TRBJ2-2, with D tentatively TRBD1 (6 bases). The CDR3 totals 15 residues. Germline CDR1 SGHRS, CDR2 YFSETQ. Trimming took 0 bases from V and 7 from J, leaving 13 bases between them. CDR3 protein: CASSLENRVIGELFF. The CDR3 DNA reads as TGCGCCAGCAGCTTGGAAAACAGGGTGATCGGGGAGCTGTTTTTT.

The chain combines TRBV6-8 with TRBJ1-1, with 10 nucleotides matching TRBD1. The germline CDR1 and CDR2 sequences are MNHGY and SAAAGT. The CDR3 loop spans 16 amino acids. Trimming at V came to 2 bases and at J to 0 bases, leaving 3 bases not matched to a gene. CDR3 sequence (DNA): TGTGCCAGCAGTTACCTGGGACAGGGGATGAACACTGAAGCTTTCTTT. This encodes CASSYLGQGMNTEAFF.

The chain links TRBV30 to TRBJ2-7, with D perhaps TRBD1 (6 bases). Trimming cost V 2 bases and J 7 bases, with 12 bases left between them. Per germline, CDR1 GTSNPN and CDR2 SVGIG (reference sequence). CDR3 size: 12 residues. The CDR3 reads CAWSLPRGEQYF. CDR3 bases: TGTGCCTGGAGTCTTCCTAGGGGGGAGCAGTACTTC.

The chain's CDR3 is CASSRSDGRNIQYF. In DNA form, the CDR3 reads TGTGCCAGCAGCCGCTCGGACGGGCGAAACATTCAGTACTTC. This chain uses TRBV7-6 with TRBJ2-4; D unclear. The CDR3 runs 14 residues. The germline V gene has CDR1 SGHVS and CDR2 FNYEAQ. With 5 bases removed from V and 6 bases from J, the gap between germline ends came to 14 bases.

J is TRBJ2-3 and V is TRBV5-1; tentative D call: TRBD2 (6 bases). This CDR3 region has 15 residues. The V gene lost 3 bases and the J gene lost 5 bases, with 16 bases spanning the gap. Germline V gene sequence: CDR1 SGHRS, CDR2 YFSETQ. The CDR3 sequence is CASSSPRGTGDTQYF. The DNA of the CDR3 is TGCGCCAGCAGCTCTCCGCGGGGAACAGGAGATACGCAGTATTTT.

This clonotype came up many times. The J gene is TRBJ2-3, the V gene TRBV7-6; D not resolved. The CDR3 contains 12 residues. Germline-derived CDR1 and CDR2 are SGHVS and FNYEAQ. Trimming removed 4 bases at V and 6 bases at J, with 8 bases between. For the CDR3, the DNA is TGTGCCAGCAGCTACCTCTTGGATACGCAGTATTTT. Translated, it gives CASSYLLDTQYF.

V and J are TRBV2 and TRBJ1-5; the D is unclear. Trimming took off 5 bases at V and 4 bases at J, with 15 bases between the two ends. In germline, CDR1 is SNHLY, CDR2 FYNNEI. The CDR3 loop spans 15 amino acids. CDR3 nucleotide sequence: TGTGCCAGCAGTTTGGGCTCCCGGAAAAATCAGCCCCAGCATTTT. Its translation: CASSLGSRKNQPQHF. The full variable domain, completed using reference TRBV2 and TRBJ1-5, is EPEVTQTPSHQVTQMGQEVILRCVPISNHLYFYWYRQILGQKVEFLVSFYNNEISEKSEIFDDQFSVERPDGSNFTLKIRSTKLEDSAMYFCASSLGSRKNQPQHFGDGTRLSIL.